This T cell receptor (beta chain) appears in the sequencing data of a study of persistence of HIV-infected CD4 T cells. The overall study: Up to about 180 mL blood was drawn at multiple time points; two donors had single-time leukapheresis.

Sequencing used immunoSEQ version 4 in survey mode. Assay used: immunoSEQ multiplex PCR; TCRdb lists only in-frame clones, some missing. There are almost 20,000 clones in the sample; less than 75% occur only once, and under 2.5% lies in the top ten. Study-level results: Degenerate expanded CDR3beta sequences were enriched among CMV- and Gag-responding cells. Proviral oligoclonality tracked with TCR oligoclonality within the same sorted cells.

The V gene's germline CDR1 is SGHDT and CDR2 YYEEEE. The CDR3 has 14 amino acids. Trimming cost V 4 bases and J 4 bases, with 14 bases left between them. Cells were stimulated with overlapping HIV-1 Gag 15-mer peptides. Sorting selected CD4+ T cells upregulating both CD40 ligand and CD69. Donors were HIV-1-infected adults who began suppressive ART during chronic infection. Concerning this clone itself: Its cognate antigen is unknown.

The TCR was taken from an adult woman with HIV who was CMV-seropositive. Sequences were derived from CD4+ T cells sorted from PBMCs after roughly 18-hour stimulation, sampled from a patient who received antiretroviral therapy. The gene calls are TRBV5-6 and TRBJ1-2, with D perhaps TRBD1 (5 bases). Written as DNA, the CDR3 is TGTGCCAGCAGCGTGGGAAGGGGATTCTATGGCTACACCTTC. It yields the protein CASSVGRGFYGYTF.